This entry lists 5 T cell receptor beta chains sequenced from one sample in a study of cytomegalovirus exposure and HLA in healthy donors. Researchers ran the PCR with 60 Vbeta and 13 Jbeta primers. Libraries were prepared by immunoSEQ multiplex PCR; TCRdb keeps only in-frame clonotypes and omits some of them. The sample holds 140,000 or so clones, 74% seen once. The specimen sequenced was PBMCs. All receptors come from a man aged 18 to 30 in good health and CMV-seropositive.

V usage is TRBV5-6 and J usage is TRBJ2-1; 8 bases match TRBD1. In germline, CDR1 is SGHDT, CDR2 YYEEEE. The CDR3 has 18 amino acids. Trimming cost V 5 bases and J 0 bases; bases outside gene matches: 13. Written as DNA, the CDR3 is TGTGCCAGCAGTCCGGGACAGGCTAGACTCAGCTCCTACAATGAGCAGTTCTTC. Amino acids: CASSPGQARLSSYNEQFF. The whole variable domain, filled in from reference TRBV5-6 and TRBJ2-1, reads DAGVTQSPTHLIKTRGQQVTLRCSPKSGHDTVSWYQQALGQGPQFIFQYYEEEERQRGNFPDRFSGHQFPNYSSELNVNALLLGDSALYLCASSPGQARLSSYNEQFFGPGTRLTVL.

The chain recombines TRBV5-6 with TRBJ2-2; TRBD1 aligns across 9 bases. With V trimmed by 0 bases and J by 6 bases, 6 bases remained unmatched. Germline V CDR1 and CDR2: SGHDT, YYEEEE. This CDR3 comprises 16 residues. The CDR3 spells CASSLGQGVISGELFF. The CDR3 DNA reads as TGTGCCAGCAGCTTGGGACAGGGGGTGATATCCGGGGAGCTGTTTTTT.

This chain links TRBV9 with TRBJ2-1; 10 bases are a match to TRBD1. V trimming: 0 bases; J trimming: 1 base; junction bases outside the gene matches: 10. CDR1 and CDR2 (germline): SGDLS, YYNGEE. CDR3 length: 19 amino acids. CDR3 bases: TGTGCCAGCAGCGTAGCCCCGGGACAGGGGCCCAGGTCCTACAATGAGCAGTTCTTC. It yields the protein CASSVAPGQGPRSYNEQFF.

The V gene is TRBV6-5, the J gene TRBJ2-7; D call uncertain. The CDR3 runs 13 residues. Trimming took 10 bases from V and 3 from J, leaving 16 bases between them. Germline values: CDR1 MNHEY, CDR2 SVGAGI. DNA for the CDR3: TGTGCCACCAACCTCAGACTGGGCTACGAGCAGTACTTC. Translating it yields CATNLRLGYEQYF.

The genes are TRBV10-3 and TRBJ1-3, with D possibly being TRBD1 (6 bases). The CDR3 spans 15 residues. V was clipped by 6 bases and J by 4 bases, with 16 bases between them. Germline V gene data show CDR1 as ENHRY and CDR2 as SYGVKD. The chain's CDR3 is CAISPGQEAGNTIYF. CDR3 sequence (DNA): TGTGCCATCAGCCCGGGACAAGAGGCGGGAAACACCATATATTTT.